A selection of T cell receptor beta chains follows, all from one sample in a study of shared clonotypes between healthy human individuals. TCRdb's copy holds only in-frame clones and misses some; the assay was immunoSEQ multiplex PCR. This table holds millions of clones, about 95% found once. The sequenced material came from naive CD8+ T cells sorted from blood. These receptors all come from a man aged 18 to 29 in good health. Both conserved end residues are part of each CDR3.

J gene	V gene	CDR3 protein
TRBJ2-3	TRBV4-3	CASSQDDLWPTSTDTQYF
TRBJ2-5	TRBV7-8	CASSSIFSGSDQETQYF
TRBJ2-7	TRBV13	CASSLRSEGEREQYF
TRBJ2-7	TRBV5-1	CASSPATGGPYEQYF
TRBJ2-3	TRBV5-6	CASSFEDVSGGAGTDTQYF
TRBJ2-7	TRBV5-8	CASSRGTGGIHEQYF
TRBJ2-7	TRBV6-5	CASSYGGGRTYEQYF
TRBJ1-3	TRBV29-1	CSVVPVIGADDSGNTIYF
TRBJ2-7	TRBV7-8	CASSPRTDSYEQYF
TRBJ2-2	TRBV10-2	CASRLAGEGTGELFF
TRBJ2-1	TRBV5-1	CASSLGTSFPNEQFF
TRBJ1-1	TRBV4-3	CASSQDRGTEAFF
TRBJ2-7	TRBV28	CASSFPGLKLTYEQYF
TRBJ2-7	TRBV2	CASTDGVSYEQYF
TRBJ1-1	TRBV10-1	CASSEDLNTEAFF
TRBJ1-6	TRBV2	CASNGGNPSYNSPLHF
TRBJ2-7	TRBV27	CASRDSGTGDSEQYF
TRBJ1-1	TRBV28	CASSFISEAFF
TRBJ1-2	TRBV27	CASSLFGTDGYTF
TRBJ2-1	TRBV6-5	CASSYLSGGYNEQFF
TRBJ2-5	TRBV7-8	CASSSWTSGRAGETQYF
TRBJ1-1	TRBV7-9	CASSLAAGTVTEAFF
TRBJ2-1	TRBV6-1	CASRELAGGWYEQFF
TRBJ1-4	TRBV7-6	CASSPLTGQPNEKLFF
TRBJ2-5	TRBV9	CASSVYGLAGLQETQYF
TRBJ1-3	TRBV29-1	CSVDTGFGGNTIYF
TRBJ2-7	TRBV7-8	CASAGGNYEQYF
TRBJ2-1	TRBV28	CASSFTESNEQFF
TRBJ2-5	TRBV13	CASSLGGQTQYF
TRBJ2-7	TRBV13	CASSLGLAGTRYEQYF
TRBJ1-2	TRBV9	CASSVTGGSNYGYTF
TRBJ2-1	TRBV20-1	CSARYVNEQFF
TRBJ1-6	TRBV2	CASSDTSPLHF
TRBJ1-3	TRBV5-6	CASSFTGDTIYF
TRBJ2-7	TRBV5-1	CASSWGGASYEQYF
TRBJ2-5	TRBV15	CATSRVPLAGGETQYF
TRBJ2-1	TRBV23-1	CASSQPRTSGSSSYNEQFF
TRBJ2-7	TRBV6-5	CASSLYHTRNEQYF
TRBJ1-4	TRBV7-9	CASSLGFGGPTTNEKLFF